This T cell receptor (beta chain) emerged from a study of blood T cell repertoires in COVID-19 (dated by TCRdb to the early 2020s). Looking at the study overall: Samples covering the acute and convalescent phases of COVID-19 were provided by collaborators in the United States, Italy and Spain. Where available, HLA class I and class II types were taken from metadata supplied by the sample provider and were not determined by assay-based typing. A freely available public database, intended as a resource for researchers studying the immune response to SARS-CoV-2, is where the repertoires were released. The samples were drawn from two sources: the first 160 participants of the ongoing ImmuneRACE study, and about 1,300 subjects contributed by 6 global collaborators. A de-identified subject ID, COVID-19 status, age in years and sex were almost always included in the sample metadata. The material from the prospective study consisted of cDNA or gDNA derived from T cells, B-cell-depleted T cells, or PBMCs. The dataset comprised deeply sampled blood TCRbeta repertoires from subjects exposed to, actively infected with, or recovered from COVID-19.

The CDR3, from cysteine to phenylalanine, totals 13 residues. Only CDR3 DNA is held: 39 bases, read in frame from base 1. Reading the germline V gene (reference sequence) gives CDR1 SEHNR and CDR2 FQNEAQ. Relative to germline, V is 0 bases shorter and J is 5 bases shorter, with 6 bases between their ends. The collaborating institutions used their own protocols to collect whole blood in K2EDTA tubes. For TCRbeta analysis, collaborators shipped samples in one of three forms: frozen whole blood, isolated PBMCs, or DNA extracted from either of those sample types. Broader findings and caveats from the paper: The amount of clinical and demographic metadata varied by source and participant and was provided uncurated.

Concerning this clone itself: Its antigen specificity is not known. Base qualities were left out, and no much larger clone turns up one base away.

TCRbeta CDR3 regions were amplified from genomic DNA by means of the immunoSEQ Assay, a bias-controlled multiplex PCR. On the authors' methods: The number of nucleated cells in each sample was estimated from the amplification of reference gene primers within the assay. To quantify the absolute abundance of each unique TCRbeta CDR3 rearrangement, sequence reads were collapsed and filtered. Productive Simpson clonality was computed per sample as the square root of Simpson's diversity index over productive rearrangements. TCRdb mirrors the immuneACCESS table, restricted to in-frame sequences. Some clones are absent from its copies; in checked studies, under half trace to an unresolved V gene, and the reason for the others is unknown. The V and J calls and clone size were taken over from that table, and D and trimming were inferred from the DNA. This sample lists roughly 86,000 clones; roughly 78% were detected once. The biggest ten clones account for less than 25% of the sample.

The chain is assembled from TRBV7-9 and TRBJ2-3; a tentative D call is TRBD1 (6 bases match). The material sequenced was peripheral blood. This clonotype was sampled from a human donor in a cohort sampled during active COVID-19. CDR3 region: CASSLAQGDTQYF. The nucleotide sequence is given as TGTGCCAGCAGCTTAGCACAGGGAGATACGCAGTATTTT.